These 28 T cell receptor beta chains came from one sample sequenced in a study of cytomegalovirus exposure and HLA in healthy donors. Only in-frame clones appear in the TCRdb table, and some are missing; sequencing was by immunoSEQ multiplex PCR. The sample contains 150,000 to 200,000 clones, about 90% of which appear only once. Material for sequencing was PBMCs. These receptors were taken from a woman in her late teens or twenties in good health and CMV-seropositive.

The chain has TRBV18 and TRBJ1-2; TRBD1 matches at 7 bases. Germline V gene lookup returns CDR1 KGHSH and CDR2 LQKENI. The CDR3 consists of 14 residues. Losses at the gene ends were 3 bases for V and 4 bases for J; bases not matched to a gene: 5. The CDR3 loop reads CASSPGTVIYGYTF. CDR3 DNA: TGTGCCAGCTCACCCGGGACAGTGATCTATGGCTACACCTTC.

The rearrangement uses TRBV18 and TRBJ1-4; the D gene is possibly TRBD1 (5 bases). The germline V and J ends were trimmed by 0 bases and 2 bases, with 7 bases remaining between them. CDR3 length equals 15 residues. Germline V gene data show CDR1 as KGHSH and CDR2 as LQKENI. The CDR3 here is CASSPPGGTNEKLFF. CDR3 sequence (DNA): TGTGCCAGCTCACCACCCGGGGGGACTAATGAAAAACTGTTTTTT.

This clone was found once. CDR3: CASSPGTPGYEQYF. The CDR3, as DNA: TGTGCCAGCTCGCCCGGGACACCAGGCTACGAGCAGTACTTC. The J gene is TRBJ2-7, the V gene TRBV18; D possibly corresponds to TRBD1 (6 bases). Germline V gene lookup returns CDR1 KGHSH and CDR2 LQKENI. This CDR3 comprises 14 residues. Trimming pared 6 bases from V and 3 bases from J, leaving 15 bases between.

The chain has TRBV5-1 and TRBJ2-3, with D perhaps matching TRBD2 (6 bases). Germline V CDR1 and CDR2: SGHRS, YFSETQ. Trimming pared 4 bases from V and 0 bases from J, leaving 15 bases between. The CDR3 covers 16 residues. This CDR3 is CASSPPGSGSTDTQYF. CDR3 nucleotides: TGCGCCAGCAGCCCGCCGGGAAGCGGGAGCACAGATACGCAGTATTTT.

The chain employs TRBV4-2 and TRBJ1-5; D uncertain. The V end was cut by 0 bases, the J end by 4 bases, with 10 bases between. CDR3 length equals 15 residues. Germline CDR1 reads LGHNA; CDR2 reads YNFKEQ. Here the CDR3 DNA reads TGTGCCAGCAGCCAAGATCCGCAGGATAATCAGCCCCAGCATTTT. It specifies CASSQDPQDNQPQHF.

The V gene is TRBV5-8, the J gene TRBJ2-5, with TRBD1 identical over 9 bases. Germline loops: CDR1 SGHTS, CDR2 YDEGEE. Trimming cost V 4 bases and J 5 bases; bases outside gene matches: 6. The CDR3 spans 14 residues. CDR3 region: CASSRPGTGETQYF. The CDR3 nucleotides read TGTGCCAGCAGCAGACCCGGGACAGGGGAGACCCAGTACTTC.

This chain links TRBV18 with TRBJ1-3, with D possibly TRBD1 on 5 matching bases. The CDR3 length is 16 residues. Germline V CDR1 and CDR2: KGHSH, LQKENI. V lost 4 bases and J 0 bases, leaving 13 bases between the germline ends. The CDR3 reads CASSRPGLHSGNTIYF. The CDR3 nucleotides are TGTGCCAGCTCACGCCCGGGACTGCACTCTGGAAACACCATATATTTT.

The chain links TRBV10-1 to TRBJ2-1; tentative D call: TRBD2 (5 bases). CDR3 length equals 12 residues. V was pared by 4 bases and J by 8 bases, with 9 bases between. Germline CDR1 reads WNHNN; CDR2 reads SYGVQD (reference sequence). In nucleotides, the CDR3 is TGCGCCAGCAGTGGACCGGAGGATGAGCAGTTCTTC. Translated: CASSGPEDEQFF.

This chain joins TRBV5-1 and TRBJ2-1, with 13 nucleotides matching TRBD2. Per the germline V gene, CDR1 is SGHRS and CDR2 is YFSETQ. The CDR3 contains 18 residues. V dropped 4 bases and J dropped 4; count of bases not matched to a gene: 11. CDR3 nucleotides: TGCGCCAGCAGCGTTGTTAGTGGGACTAGCGGGGTTTACAATGAGCAGTTCTTC. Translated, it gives CASSVVSGTSGVYNEQFF.

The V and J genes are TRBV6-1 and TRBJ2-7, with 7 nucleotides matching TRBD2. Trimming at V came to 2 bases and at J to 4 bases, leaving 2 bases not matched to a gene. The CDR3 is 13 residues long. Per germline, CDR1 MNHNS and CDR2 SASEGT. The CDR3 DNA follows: TGTGCCAGCAGTGAACACGGGGGGTACGAGCAGTACTTC. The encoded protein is CASSEHGGYEQYF.

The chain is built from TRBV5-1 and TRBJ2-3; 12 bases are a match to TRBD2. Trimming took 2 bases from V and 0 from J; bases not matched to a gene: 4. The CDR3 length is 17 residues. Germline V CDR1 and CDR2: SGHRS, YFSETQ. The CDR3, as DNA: TGCGCCAGCAGCTTTCAACTAGCGGGGGGTAGCACAGATACGCAGTATTTT. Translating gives CASSFQLAGGSTDTQYF.

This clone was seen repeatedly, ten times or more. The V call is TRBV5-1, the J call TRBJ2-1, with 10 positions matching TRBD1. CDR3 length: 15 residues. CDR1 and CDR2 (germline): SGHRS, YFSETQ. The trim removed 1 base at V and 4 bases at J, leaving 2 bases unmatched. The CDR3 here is CASSLRTGGYNEQFF. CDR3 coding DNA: TGCGCCAGCAGCTTGAGGACAGGGGGTTACAATGAGCAGTTCTTC.

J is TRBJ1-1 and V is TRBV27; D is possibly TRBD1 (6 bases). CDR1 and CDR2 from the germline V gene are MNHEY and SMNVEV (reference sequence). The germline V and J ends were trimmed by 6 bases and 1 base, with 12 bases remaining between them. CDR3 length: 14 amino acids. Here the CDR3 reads CASSRGGWNTEAFF. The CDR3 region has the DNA TGTGCCAGCAGCAGGGGAGGGTGGAACACTGAAGCTTTCTTT.

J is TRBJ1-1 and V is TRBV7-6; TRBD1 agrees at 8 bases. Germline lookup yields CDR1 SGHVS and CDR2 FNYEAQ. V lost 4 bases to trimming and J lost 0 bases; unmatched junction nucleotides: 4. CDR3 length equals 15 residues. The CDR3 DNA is TGTGCCAGCAGCTATAAGACAGGGGTGAACACTGAAGCTTTCTTT. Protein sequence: CASSYKTGVNTEAFF. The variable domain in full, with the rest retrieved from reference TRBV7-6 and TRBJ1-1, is GAGVSQSPRYKVTKRGQDVALRCDPISGHVSLYWYRQALGQGPEFLTYFNYEAQQDKSGLPNDRFSAERPEGSISTLTIQRTEQRDSAMYRCASSYKTGVNTEAFFGQGTRLTVV.

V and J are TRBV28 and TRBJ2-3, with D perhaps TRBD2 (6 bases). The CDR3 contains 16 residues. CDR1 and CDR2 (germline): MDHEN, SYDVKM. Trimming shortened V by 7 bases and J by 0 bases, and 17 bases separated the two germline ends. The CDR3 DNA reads TGTGCCAGCACCCCACGGGGACTCTCGAGCACAGATACGCAGTATTTT. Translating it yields CASTPRGLSSTDTQYF.

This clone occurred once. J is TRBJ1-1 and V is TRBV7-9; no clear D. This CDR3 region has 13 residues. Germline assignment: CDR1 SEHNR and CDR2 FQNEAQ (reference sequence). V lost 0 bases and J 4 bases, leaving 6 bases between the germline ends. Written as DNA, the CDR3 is TGTGCCAGCAGCTTAGCTGCCGGCACTGAAGCTTTCTTT. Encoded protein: CASSLAAGTEAFF. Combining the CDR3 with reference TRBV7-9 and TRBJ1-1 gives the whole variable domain DTGVSQNPRHKITKRGQNVTFRCDPISEHNRLYWYRQTLGQGPEFLTYFQNEAQLEKSRLLSDRFSAERPKGSFSTLEIQRTEQGDSAMYLCASSLAAGTEAFFGQGTRLTVV.

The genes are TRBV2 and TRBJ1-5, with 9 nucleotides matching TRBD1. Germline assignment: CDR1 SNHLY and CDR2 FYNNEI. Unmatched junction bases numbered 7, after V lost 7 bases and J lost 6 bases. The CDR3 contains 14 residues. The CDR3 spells CASMLGTGSQPQHF. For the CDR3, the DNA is TGTGCCAGCATGCTTGGGACAGGGAGTCAGCCCCAGCATTTT.

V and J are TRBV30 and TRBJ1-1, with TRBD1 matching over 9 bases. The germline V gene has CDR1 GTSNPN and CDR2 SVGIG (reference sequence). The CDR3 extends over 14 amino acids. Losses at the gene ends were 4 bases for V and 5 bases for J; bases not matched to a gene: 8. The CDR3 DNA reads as TGTGCCTGGACCACCGGACAGGGGAGAACTGAAGCTTTCTTT. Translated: CAWTTGQGRTEAFF.

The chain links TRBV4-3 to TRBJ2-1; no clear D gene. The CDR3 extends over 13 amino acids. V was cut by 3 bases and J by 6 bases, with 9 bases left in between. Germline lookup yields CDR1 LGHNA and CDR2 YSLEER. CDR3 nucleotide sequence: TGCGCCAGCAGCCATTCGGTCTCCAATGAGCAGTTCTTC. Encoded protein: CASSHSVSNEQFF.

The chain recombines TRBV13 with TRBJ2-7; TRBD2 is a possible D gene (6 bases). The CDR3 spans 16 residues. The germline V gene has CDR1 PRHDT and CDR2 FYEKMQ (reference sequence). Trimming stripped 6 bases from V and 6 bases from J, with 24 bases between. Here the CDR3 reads CASRVRGSGLGREQYF. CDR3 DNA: TGTGCCAGCAGGGTTCGGGGAAGCGGGTTGGGGCGCGAGCAGTACTTC.

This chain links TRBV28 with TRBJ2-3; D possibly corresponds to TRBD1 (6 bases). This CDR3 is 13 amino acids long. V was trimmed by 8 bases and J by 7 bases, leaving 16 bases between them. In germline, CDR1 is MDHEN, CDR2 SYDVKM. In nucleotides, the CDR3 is TGTGCCAGCGGGGGACACGAGACATATACGCAGTATTTT. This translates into CASGGHETYTQYF.

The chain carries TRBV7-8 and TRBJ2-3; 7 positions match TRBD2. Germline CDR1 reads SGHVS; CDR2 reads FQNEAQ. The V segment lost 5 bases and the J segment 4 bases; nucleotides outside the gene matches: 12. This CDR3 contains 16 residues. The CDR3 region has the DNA TGTGCCAGCAGCCTCCCCGCGGGAGTAGTTCCAGATACGCAGTATTTT. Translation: CASSLPAGVVPDTQYF.

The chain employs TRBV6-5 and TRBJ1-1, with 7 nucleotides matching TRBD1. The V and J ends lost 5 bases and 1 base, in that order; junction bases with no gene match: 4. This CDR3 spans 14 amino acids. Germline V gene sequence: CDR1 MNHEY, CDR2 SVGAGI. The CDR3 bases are TGTGCCAGCAGTGAAAACAGGGGGAACACTGAAGCTTTCTTT. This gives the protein CASSENRGNTEAFF.

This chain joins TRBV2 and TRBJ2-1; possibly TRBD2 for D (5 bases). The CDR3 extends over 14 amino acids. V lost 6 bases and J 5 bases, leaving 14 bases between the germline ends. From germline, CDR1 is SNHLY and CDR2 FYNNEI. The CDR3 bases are TGTGCCAGCAGGGACTCCGCCCAGAACAATGAGCAGTTCTTC. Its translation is CASRDSAQNNEQFF.

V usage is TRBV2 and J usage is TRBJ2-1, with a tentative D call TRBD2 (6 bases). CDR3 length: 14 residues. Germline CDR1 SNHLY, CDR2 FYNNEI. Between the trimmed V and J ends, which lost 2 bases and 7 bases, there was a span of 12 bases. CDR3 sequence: CASSESWGRNEQFF. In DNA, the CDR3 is TGTGCCAGCAGTGAATCGTGGGGGAGGAATGAGCAGTTCTTC.

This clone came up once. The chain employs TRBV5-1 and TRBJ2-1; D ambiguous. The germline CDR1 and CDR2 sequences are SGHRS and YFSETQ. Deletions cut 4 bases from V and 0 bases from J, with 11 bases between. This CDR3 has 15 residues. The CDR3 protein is CASSLSASSYNEQFF. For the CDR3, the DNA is TGCGCCAGCAGCCTCAGCGCTTCCTCCTACAATGAGCAGTTCTTC.

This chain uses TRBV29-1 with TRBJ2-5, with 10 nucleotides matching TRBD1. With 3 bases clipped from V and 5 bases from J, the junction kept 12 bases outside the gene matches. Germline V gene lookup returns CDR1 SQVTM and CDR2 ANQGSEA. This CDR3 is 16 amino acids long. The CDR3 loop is CSVDLPDRGTWETQYF. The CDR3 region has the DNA TGCAGCGTTGATTTACCGGACAGGGGGACGTGGGAGACCCAGTACTTC.

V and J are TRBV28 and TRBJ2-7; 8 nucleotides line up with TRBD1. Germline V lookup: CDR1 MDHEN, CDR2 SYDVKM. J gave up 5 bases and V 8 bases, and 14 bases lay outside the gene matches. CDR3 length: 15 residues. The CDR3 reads CASRTPRTGTDEQYF. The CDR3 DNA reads TGTGCCAGCCGTACCCCCCGGACAGGGACCGACGAGCAGTACTTC.